The text below deals with one T cell receptor beta chain. Its target is not known. With 6 bases removed from V and 2 bases from J, the gap between germline ends came to 11 bases. The CDR3 contains 12 residues. Per germline, CDR1 DFQATT and CDR2 SNEGSKA (reference sequence). The library protocol tagged each TCR cDNA with a unique molecular identifier. In TCRdb, the 5' RACE reads were re-called with MiXCR into one record per CDR3 protein. The sample lists about 830 distinct CDR3 sequences; 9.3% were seen once. The sample is drawn from a study of spatial heterogeneity in lung cancer. General observations from the study: Counts that tracked tumor mutation counts were those of expanded intratumoral alpha and beta TCRs.

Time point described: sample taken at primary tumor resection. The donors were fewer than 80 patients with non-small cell lung cancer that was early-stage and untreated. Sequencing was performed on whole RNA extracted from tumor and nontumor lung tissue, or from frozen PBMC, and the material was left unsorted. This TCR derives from a male donor with early-stage non-small cell lung cancer. V usage is TRBV20-1 and J usage is TRBJ2-7; no firm D call. Sequencing was performed on lung tumor tissue, taken at surgery. For the CDR3, the DNA is TGCAGTGCCACTTCTGGGACCTACGAGCAGTACTTC. This gives the protein CSATSGTYEQYF.